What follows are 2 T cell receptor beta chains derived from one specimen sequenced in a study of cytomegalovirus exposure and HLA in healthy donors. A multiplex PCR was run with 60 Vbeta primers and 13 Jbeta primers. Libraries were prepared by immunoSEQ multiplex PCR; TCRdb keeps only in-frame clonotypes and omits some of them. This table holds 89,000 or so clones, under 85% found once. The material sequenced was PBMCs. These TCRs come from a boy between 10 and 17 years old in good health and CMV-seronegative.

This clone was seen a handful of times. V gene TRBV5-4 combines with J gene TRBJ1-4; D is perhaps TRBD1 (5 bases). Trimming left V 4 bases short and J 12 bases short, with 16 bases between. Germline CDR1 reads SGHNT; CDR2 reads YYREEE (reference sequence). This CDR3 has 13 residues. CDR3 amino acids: CASSPSAPGELFF. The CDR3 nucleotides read TGTGCCAGCAGCCCGAGTGCACCGGGGGAACTGTTTTTT.

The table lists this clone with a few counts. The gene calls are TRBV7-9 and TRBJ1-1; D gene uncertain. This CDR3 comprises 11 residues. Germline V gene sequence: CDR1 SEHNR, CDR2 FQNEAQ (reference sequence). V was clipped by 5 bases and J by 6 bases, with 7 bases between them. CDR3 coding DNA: TGTGCCAGCAGCCCGGAGGCTGAAGCTTTCTTT. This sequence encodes CASSPEAEAFF.